This TCR beta chain was documented in a study of cytomegalovirus exposure and HLA in healthy donors. Study information: Ancestry clustering placed roughly four fifths of roughly 410 genotyped donors in the Caucasian-associated cluster.

V was clipped by 2 bases and J by 9 bases, with 17 bases between them. This CDR3 is built from 15 residues. Germline values: CDR1 MDHEN, CDR2 SYDVKM. PCR involved 60 Vbeta and 13 Jbeta primers. Measured with immunoSEQ multiplex PCR; TCRdb has only the in-frame clones, and not every one. The sample lists 150,000 to 200,000 clones; approximately 80% were seen once. The chain employs TRBV28 and TRBJ1-5; no firm D call. This receptor was obtained from a man aged 50 or older in good health and CMV-seropositive. Sequencing was done on a sample of PBMCs. The CDR3 DNA reads TGTGCCAGCAGTTTAGCCCTGGTTGGTTTCGGGCCCCAGCATTTT. Amino acids: CASSLALVGFGPQHF.